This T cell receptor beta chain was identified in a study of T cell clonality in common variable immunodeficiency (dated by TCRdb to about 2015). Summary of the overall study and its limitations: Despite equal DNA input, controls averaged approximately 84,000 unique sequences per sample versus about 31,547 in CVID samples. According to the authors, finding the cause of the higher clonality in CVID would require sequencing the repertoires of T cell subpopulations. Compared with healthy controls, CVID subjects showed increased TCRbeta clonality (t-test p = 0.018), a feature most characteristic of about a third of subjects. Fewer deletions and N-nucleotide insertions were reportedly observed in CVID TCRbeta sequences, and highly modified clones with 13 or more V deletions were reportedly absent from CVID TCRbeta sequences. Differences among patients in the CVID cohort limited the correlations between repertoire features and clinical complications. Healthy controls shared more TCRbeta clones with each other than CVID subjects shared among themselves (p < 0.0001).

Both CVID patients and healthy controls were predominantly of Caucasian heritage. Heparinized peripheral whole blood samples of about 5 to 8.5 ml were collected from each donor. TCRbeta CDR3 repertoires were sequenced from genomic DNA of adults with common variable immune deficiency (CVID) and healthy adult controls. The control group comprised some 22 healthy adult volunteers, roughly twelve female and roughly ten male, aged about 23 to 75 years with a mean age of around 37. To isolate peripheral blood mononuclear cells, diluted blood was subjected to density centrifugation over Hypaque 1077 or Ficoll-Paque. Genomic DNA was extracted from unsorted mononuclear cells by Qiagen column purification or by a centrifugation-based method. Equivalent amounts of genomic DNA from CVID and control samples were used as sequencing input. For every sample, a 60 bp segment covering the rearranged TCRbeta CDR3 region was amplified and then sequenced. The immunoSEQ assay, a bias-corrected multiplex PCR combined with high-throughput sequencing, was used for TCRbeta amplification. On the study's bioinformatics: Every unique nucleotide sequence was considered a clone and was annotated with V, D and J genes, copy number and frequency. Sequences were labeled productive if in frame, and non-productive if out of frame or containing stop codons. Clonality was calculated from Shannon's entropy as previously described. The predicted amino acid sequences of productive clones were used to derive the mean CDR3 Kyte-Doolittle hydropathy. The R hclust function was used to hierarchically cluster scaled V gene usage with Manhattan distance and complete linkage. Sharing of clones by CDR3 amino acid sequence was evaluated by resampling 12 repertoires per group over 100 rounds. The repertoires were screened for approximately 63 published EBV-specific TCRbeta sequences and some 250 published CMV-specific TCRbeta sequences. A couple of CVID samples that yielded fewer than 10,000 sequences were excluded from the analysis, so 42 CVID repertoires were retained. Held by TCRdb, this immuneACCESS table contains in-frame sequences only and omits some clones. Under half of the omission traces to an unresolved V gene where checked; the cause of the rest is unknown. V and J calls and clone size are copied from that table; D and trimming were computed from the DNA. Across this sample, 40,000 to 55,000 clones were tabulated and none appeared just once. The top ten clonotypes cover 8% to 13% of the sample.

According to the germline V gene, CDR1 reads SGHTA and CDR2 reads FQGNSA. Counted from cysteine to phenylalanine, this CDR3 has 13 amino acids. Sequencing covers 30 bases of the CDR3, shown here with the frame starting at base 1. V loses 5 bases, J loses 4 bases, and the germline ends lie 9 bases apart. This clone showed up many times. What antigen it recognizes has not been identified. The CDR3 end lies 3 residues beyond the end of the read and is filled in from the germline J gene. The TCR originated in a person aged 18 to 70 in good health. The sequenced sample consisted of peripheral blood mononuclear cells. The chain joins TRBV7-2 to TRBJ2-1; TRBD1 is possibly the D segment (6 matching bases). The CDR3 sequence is CASSLDRYNEQFF. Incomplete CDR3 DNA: TGTGCCAGCAGCCTGGACAGATACAATGAG.